In its sample, the clone carrying this T cell receptor (beta chain) was seen many times. Its antigen remains unidentified. At one end, the junction sequence differs from germline, possibly due to a read error. This record belongs to a study of T cells after yellow fever vaccination. Study-wide context: Some fractions had low cell numbers, and these were prepared with SMART-Seq v4 Ultra Low Input. Study-level findings and limits: Subsequent booster samples again held most clones from primary vaccination (96% CD4, over 80% CD8). FACS-sorted repertoires could contain abundant clonotypes contaminating from the bulk population.

By 5'RACE template switching, TCR cDNA was produced, with a universal primer site and UMIs added in the process. TCRdb re-called the 5' RACE reads through MiXCR, storing one row per CDR3 protein. The profile shows about 210,000 distinct CDR3 sequences, 6% to 8% of them singletons. The germline V gene encodes CDR1 SGHAT and CDR2 FQNNGV. This CDR3 contains 13 residues. The clonotype was recovered from a man aged 25 to 40 who received the YFV17D yellow fever vaccine. The V call is TRBV11-2, the J call TRBJ2-3; D is unresolved. The sequenced sample was CD4+ T cells sorted from PBMCs, obtained on the day of the yellow fever booster vaccination. The CDR3 sequence is CASSLLDRPSPEF. DNA of the CDR3: TGTGCCAGCAGCTTACTAGACCGGCCCTCCCCGGAATTT.